Detailed here is one T cell receptor (beta chain). The antigen is unknown. The CDR3 loop spans 14 amino acids. Trimming at V came to 6 bases and at J to 5 bases, leaving 9 bases not matched to a gene. The V gene's germline CDR1 is KGHSH and CDR2 LQKENI. CD4+ or CD8+ T cells were sorted as naive CD45RA+ or memory CD45RO+. The data derive from a study of regulatory dendritic cells for organ transplantation. Study-level points and caveats: Memory T cells were less diverse than naive, with memory CD8+ most oligoclonal. The most alloreactive TCR clonotypes were found in resting memory CD8+ cells.

Sequencing used immunoSEQ multiplex PCR; TCRdb keeps in-frame clones, though not all of them. The sample includes approximately 35,000 clones, roughly nine tenths of them seen just once. The sequence was obtained from a human donor in good health. V gene TRBV18 combines with J gene TRBJ1-1; 7 bases line up with TRBD1. The sample was naive CD4+ T cells from blood. Subset denoted: CD45RA+ naive T cells. In DNA form, the CDR3 reads TGTGCCAGCTCCAGACAGGGTGGTCGGACTGAAGCTTTCTTT. Translating it yields CASSRQGGRTEAFF.